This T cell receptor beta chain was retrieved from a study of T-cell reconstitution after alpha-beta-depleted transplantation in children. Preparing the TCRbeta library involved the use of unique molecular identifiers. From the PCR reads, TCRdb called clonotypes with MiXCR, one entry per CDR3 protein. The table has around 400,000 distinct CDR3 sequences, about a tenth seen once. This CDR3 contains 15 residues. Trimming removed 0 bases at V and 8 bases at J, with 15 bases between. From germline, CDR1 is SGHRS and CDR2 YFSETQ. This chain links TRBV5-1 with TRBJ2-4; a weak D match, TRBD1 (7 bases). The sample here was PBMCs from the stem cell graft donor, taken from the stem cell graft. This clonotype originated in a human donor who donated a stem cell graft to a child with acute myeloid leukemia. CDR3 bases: TGCGCCAGCAGCTTGGGGCAGGACAGGAGGGACATTCAGTACTTC. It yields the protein CASSLGQDRRDIQYF.